Included here is one TCR beta chain sequence, with context. Its antigen is unknown. Per-base quality was not reported, and no clone a single base away is much larger than it. The data were taken from a study of blood T cell repertoires in COVID-19 (dated by TCRdb to about 2020). Describing the broader study: Collaborator samples came from the United States, Italy and Spain and covered acute and convalescent phases of COVID-19. The material from the prospective study consisted of cDNA or gDNA derived from T cells, B-cell-depleted T cells, or PBMCs. Deeply sampled blood TCRbeta repertoires from subjects exposed to, actively infected with, or recovered from COVID-19 were included in the dataset. The repertoires were made available in a free public database intended to serve as a resource for research on the immune response to SARS-CoV-2. Samples were obtained from the ongoing ImmuneRACE study (first 160 participants) and from 1,254 subjects provided by 6 global collaborators. A de-identified subject ID, COVID-19 status, age in years and sex were almost always included in the sample metadata. HLA class I and class II types, where available, came from metadata supplied by the sample provider rather than from assay-based typing. The full study reports these points: The amount of clinical and demographic metadata varied by source and participant and was provided uncurated.

The collaborating institutions used their own protocols to collect whole blood in K2EDTA tubes. For TCRbeta analysis, collaborators shipped samples as frozen whole blood, isolated PBMCs, or DNA extracted from either of those sample types. From the cysteine up to the phenylalanine, the CDR3 has a length of 13 residues. The kept DNA is CDR3 alone, 39 bases in frame from the first base. The germline V gene encodes CDR1 SGHTS and CDR2 YDEGEE. The V and J ends are trimmed by 1 base and 4 bases, leaving 8 bases between them. TCRbeta CDR3 regions were amplified from genomic DNA by means of the immunoSEQ Assay, a bias-controlled multiplex PCR. The paper's data handling went like this. Nucleated cell counts per sample were estimated from amplification of reference gene primers within the assay. Sequence reads were collapsed and filtered to measure the absolute abundance of every unique TCRbeta CDR3 rearrangement. For each sample, productive Simpson clonality was calculated as the square root of Simpson's diversity index across productive rearrangements. The source is immuneACCESS, and TCRdb retained only in-frame sequences with V and J called. Part of the clones is not carried over; for the studies checked, unresolved V genes explain less than half of this, and the remainder is unexplained. Clone size and the V and J calls come from that table; the DNA yielded D and trimming. The sample table records around 130,000 clones; more than 75% of these occur just once. The ten largest clones represent roughly 2.2% of the sample.

The sequence links TRBV5-8 to TRBJ2-5; the D segment cannot be called with confidence. Sequencing input: peripheral blood. The TCR sequence derives from a woman aged 50 to 65 with acute or convalescent COVID-19. CDR3 protein: CASSLYYAETQYF. DNA sequence: TGTGCCAGCAGCTTGTACTATGCAGAGACCCAGTACTTC. The CDR3 plus the reference TRBV5-8 and TRBJ2-5 genes for the other parts give the full variable domain: EAGVTQSPTHLIKTRGQQATLRCSPISGHTSVYWYQQALGLGLQFLLWYDEGEERNRGNFPPRFSGRQFPNYSSELNVNALELEDSALYLCASSLYYAETQYFGPGTRLLVL.